Listed below are T cell receptor beta chains from one sample, sequenced in a study of shared clonotypes between healthy human individuals. Here immunoSEQ multiplex PCR was the method, and the copy in TCRdb shows in-frame clones only, minus some. The repertoire consists of around 2.5 million clones, with under 95% occurring once and the leading ten covering 0.36%. The sample was naive CD4+ T cells from PBMCs. The receptors here all came from a man aged 18 to 29 in good health. Some clones in this sample may be carry-over from other donors' samples. Each CDR3 is given with its conserved first and last residue. Fields, in order: CDR3 protein, CDR3 length, V gene.

CDR3aa: CASSLLANTEAFF; len: 13; v_gene: TRBV27
CDR3aa: CASATDRAGGYTF; len: 13; v_gene: TRBV5-1
CDR3aa: CASSKEQGGSYEQYF; len: 15; v_gene: TRBV6-5
CDR3aa: CASSDSIRGIYGYTF; len: 15; v_gene: TRBV6-4
CDR3aa: CASSLARKETQYF; len: 13; v_gene: TRBV5-4
CDR3aa: CASSLFLGTSGSNEQFF; len: 17; v_gene: TRBV7-2
CDR3aa: CASSLAAGDTQYF; len: 13; v_gene: TRBV5-1
CDR3aa: CASSVDRSPHQFF; len: 13; v_gene: TRBV9
CDR3aa: CASTHRGTSTDTQYF; len: 15; v_gene: TRBV19
CDR3aa: CASSVLATPGETQYF; len: 15; v_gene: TRBV6-1
CDR3aa: CASSQGSNQPQHF; len: 13; v_gene: TRBV18
CDR3aa: CASSFGPSRDEKLFF; len: 15; v_gene: TRBV5-1
CDR3aa: CASSFASLWGGYTF; len: 14; v_gene: TRBV28
CDR3aa: CASSVDMEGNSPLHF; len: 15; v_gene: TRBV9
CDR3aa: CASSYRLAGYEQYF; len: 14; v_gene: TRBV27
CDR3aa: CASSQDRLAAGTDEQFF; len: 17; v_gene: TRBV14
CDR3aa: CSVVGSGQGRSYGYTF; len: 16; v_gene: TRBV29-1
CDR3aa: CASSLFAPVDYTGELFF; len: 17; v_gene: TRBV18
CDR3aa: CASRLRAGQTYNEQFF; len: 16; v_gene: TRBV2
CDR3aa: CASSLALTGATATNEKLFF; len: 19; v_gene: TRBV5-8
CDR3aa: CASSSQDRGTDTQYF; len: 15; v_gene: TRBV5-4
CDR3aa: CASSEFQGMNTEAFF; len: 15; v_gene: TRBV6-1
CDR3aa: CASSLVAGGDEQYF; len: 14; v_gene: TRBV5-1
CDR3aa: CASSFWPTGGEQYF; len: 14; v_gene: TRBV28
CDR3aa: CASSLTPGPNEQFF; len: 14; v_gene: TRBV28
CDR3aa: CASSLDRGEQFF; len: 12; v_gene: TRBV5-4
CDR3aa: CASSLLLAGDRETQYF; len: 16; v_gene: TRBV5-6
CDR3aa: CASSHTTGTWDAF; len: 13; v_gene: TRBV4-1
CDR3aa: CASSSPAGTYEQYF; len: 14; v_gene: TRBV28
CDR3aa: CSTVVEPSTDTQYF; len: 14; v_gene: TRBV29-1
CDR3aa: CASSLRQGRNQPQHF; len: 15; v_gene: TRBV4-1
CDR3aa: CAISVGQGVPYEQYF; len: 15; v_gene: TRBV10-3